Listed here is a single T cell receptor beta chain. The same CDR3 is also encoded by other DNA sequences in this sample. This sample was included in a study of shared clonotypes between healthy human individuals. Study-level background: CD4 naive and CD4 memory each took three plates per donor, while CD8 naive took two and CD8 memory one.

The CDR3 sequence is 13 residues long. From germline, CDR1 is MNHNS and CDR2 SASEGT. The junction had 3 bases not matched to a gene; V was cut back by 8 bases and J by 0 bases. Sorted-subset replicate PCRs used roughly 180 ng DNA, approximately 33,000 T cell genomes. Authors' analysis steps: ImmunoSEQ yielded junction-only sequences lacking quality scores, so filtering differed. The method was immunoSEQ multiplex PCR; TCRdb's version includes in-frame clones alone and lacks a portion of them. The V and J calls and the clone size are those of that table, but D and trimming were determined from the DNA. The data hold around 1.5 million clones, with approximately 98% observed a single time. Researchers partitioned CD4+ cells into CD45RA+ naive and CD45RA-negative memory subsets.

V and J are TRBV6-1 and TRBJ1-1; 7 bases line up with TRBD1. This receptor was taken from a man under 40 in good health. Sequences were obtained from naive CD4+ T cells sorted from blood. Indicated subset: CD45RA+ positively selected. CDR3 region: CASSGTVNTEAFF. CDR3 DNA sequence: TGTGCCAGCTCCGGGACAGTGAACACTGAAGCTTTCTTT.